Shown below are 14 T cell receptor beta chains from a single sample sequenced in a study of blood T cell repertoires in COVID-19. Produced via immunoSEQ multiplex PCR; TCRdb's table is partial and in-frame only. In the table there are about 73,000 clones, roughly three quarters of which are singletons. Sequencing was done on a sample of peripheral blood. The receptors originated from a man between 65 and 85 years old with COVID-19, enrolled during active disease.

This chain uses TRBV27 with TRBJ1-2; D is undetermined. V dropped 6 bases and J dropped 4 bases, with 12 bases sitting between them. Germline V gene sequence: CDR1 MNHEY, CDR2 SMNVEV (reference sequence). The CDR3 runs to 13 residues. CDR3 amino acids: CASRPRSSYGYTF. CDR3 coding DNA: TGTGCCAGCAGGCCTAGATCTAGCTATGGCTACACCTTC.

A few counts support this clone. CDR3 sequence (DNA): TGTGCCAGCAGATACCGGGACACAGAAGAAGCTTTCTTT. It codes for CASRYRDTEEAFF. The chain couples TRBV5-4 to TRBJ1-1, with D possibly TRBD1 on 6 matching bases. Germline assignment: CDR1 SGHNT and CDR2 YYREEE (reference sequence). This CDR3 contains 13 residues. V was shortened by 5 bases and J by 8 bases, with 16 bases between the two germline ends.

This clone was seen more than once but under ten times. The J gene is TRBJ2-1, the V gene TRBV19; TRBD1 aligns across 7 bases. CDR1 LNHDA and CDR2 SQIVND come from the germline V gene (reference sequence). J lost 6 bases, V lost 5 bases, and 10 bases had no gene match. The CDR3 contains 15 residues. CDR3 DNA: TGTGCCAGTAGTTGGGGGAAAAACAGGGGCAATGAGCAGTTCTTC. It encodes CASSWGKNRGNEQFF.

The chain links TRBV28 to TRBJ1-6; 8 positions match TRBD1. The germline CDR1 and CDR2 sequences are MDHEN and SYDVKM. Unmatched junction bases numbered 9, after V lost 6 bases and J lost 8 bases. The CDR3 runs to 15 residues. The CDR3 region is CASSLTGGRYSPLHF. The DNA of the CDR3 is TGTGCCAGCAGCTTAACAGGGGGAAGGTATTCACCCCTCCACTTT.

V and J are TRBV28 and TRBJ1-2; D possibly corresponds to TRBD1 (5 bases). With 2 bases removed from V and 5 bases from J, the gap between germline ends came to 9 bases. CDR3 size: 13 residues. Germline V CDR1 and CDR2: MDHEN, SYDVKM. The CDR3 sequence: CASSLRGRYGYTF. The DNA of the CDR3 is TGTGCCAGCAGTTTAAGGGGTCGGTATGGCTACACCTTC.

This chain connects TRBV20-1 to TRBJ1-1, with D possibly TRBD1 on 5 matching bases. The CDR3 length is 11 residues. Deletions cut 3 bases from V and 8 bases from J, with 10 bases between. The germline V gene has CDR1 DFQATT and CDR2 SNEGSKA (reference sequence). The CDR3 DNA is TGCAGTGCTAGTCACAGGACAGAAGCTTTCTTT. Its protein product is CSASHRTEAFF.

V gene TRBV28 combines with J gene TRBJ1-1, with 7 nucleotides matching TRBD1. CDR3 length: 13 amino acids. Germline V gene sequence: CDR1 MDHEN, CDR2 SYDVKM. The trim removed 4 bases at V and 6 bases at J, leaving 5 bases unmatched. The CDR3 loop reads CASSSPGTAEAFF. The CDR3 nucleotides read TGTGCCAGCAGTTCCCCCGGGACAGCTGAAGCTTTCTTT. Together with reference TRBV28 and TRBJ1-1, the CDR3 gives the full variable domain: DVKVTQSSRYLVKRTGEKVFLECVQDMDHENMFWYRQDPGLGLRLIYFSYDVKMKEKGDIPEGYSVSREKKERFSLILESASTNQTSMYLCASSSPGTAEAFFGQGTRLTVV.

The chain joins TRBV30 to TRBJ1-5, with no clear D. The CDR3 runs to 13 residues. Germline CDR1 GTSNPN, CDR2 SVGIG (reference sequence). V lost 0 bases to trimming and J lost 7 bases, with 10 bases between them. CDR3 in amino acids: CAWSVLPGQPQHF. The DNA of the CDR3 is TGTGCCTGGAGTGTACTTCCGGGGCAGCCCCAGCATTTT. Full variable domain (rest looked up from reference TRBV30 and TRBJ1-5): SQTIHQWPATLVQPVGSPLSLECTVEGTSNPNLYWYRQAAGRGLQLLFYSVGIGQISSEVPQNLSASRPQDRQFILSSKKLLLSDSGFYLCAWSVLPGQPQHFGDGTRLSIL.

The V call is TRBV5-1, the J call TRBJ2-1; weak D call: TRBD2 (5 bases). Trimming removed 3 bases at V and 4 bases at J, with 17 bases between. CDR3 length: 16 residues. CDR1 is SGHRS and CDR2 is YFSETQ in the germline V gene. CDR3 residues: CASSYGEISVYNEQFF. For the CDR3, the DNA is TGCGCCAGCAGCTATGGGGAGATTTCCGTTTACAATGAGCAGTTCTTC.

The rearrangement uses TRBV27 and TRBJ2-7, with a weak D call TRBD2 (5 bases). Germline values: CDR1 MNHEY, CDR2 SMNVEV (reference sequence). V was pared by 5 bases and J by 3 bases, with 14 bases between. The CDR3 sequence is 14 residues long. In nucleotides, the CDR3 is TGTGCCAGCAGTCCAAATGCCGGGATCTACGAGCAGTACTTC. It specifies CASSPNAGIYEQYF.

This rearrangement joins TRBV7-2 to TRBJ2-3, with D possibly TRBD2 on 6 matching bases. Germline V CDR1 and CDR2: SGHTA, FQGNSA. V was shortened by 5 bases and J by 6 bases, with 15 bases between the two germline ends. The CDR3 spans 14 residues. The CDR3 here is CASSTGTSPDTQYF. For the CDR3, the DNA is TGTGCCAGCAGCACCGGGACTTCACCCGATACGCAGTATTTT.

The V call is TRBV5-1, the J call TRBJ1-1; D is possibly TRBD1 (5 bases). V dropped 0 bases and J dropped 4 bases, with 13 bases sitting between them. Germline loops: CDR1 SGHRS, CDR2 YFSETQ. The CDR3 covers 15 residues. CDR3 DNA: TGCGCCAGCAGCTTGGAGGGCAGGGCGGTCACTGAAGCTTTCTTT. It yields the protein CASSLEGRAVTEAFF.

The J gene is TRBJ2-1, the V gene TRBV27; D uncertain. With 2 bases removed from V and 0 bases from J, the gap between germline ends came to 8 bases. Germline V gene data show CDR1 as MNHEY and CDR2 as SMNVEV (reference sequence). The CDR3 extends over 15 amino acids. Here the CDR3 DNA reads TGTGCCAGCAGTTTAGAGTACCCCTCCTACAATGAGCAGTTCTTC. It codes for CASSLEYPSYNEQFF.

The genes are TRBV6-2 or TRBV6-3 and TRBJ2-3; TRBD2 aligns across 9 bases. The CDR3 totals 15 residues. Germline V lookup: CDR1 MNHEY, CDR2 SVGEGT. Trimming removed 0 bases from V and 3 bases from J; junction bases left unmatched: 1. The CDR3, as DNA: TGTGCCAGCAGTTACTCGGCGGGAGGGACAGATACGCAGTATTTT. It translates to CASSYSAGGTDTQYF.